The entry that follows covers one T cell receptor (beta chain) sequence. There is no known antigen for this receptor. No qualities accompany the bases; no much larger clone lies one base away. The library was obtained by 5' RACE. The sequencing machine was an Illumina HiSeq 2500. The second PCR ran for roughly 6 to 11 cycles and used a J-beta primer mix along with a sample-barcoded 5' primer. A unique molecular identifier was introduced onto each TCR beta cDNA molecule by a template-switch 5' adaptor carrying 12 random nucleotides. Each sample yielded at least 2.5 million CDR3-containing paired-end reads. First-strand cDNA was synthesized from all RNA with the Mint cDNA synthesis kit, primed by a TRBC-specific oligonucleotide. Following uracil-DNA glycosylase treatment, a first 18-cycle PCR with universal primers M1SS and BC2_uni_R was performed on all cDNA. Processing in the source paper ran as follows. Each sample was normalized by randomly selecting 1 million high-quality reads, each carrying a distinct molecular identifier. Instead of being binned into consensus sequences, reads that shared molecular identifiers were thrown out. MiTCR, run with a Q25 quality threshold and the strictest error-elimination algorithm, handled CDR3 identification, clonotype clustering and error correction. Lower-bound total TCR beta diversity was estimated with a nonparametric unseen species model using Euler transformation. Using fastp trimming at Q25 and MiXCR clonotype assembly, TCRdb reanalyzed the public sequencing data and kept in-frame beta chains. For every CDR3 protein sequence, its rows merge into one entry that carries the most common genes and DNA. For this entry, the V and J calls and clone size follow TCRdb and not the study's own pipeline. This sample has about 670,000 distinct CDR3 sequences in its table, and 40% to 45% of those were observed once. The ten largest make up about 32% of the sample.

The donors were 40 or so Caucasian individuals from Russia, aged 6 to 90 years, who were systemically healthy. Each donor gave ten milliliters of peripheral blood, drawn into EDTA-treated Vacutainer tubes. Ficoll-Paque density-gradient centrifugation was used to isolate PBMCs, with at least 6.5 million per sample. Total RNA, at least 6 micrograms per sample, was extracted from PBMCs with Trizol reagent. Naive CD45RAhigh/CD27high T cell percentages were measured by flow cytometry on a PBMC aliquot from every donor. Taken from cysteine to phenylalanine, the CDR3 has 16 residues. The retained sequence is limited to the CDR3, 48 bases, with the frame set at the first base. Trimming leaves V shorter by 7 bases and J shorter by 9 bases, with the junction holding 14 bases beyond the gene matches. According to the germline V gene (reference sequence), CDR1 reads MNHNY and CDR2 reads SVGAGI. This record comes from a study of blood T cells in healthy people across ages (dated by TCRdb to between 2014 and 2017). Context from the whole study: Template switching captured roughly one uniquely barcoded TCR beta cDNA molecule per two T cells in model experiments. Donors of different ages were randomly distributed across sequencing lanes to avoid experimental bias. Two additional independent replicas of 1 million unique cDNA reads from the same blood draw were analyzed for two donors (one aged 18 to 30 and one aged 80 or older). Age-related changes in TCR beta repertoire diversity were measured in the study by deep sequencing normalized with unique cDNA molecular identifiers. The donors were split into four age groups: young (average 16 years), middle-aged (about 40), aged (more than 60) and long-lived (roughly 77). Overall results and qualifications from the work: The long-lived group showed more naive CD4+ T cells, fewer expanded clones and increased TCR diversity than the aged group, suggesting age selection. Estimates of total diversity from one million sequenced T cells were regarded as lower bounds and underestimates. The percentage of naive T cells measured by flow cytometry correlated strongly with observed TCR beta diversity. Since profiling was done on bulk unsorted PBMCs, naive and antigen-experienced compartments could not be conclusively compared. Donor CMV infection status was unknown, potentially confounding age-related changes in expanded clonotypes. Observed TCR beta diversity per million T cells fell roughly linearly with age, and a significant reduction was already apparent by age around 40.

The sequenced sample consisted of blood. The receptor comes from an elderly man in good health. The sequence links TRBV6-6 to TRBJ1-6; 8 bases in the junction line up with TRBD1. CDR3 region: CASTHPGTGLSSPLHF. The DNA reads as follows: TGTGCCAGCACCCATCCCGGGACAGGCCTTAGTTCACCCCTCCACTTT.